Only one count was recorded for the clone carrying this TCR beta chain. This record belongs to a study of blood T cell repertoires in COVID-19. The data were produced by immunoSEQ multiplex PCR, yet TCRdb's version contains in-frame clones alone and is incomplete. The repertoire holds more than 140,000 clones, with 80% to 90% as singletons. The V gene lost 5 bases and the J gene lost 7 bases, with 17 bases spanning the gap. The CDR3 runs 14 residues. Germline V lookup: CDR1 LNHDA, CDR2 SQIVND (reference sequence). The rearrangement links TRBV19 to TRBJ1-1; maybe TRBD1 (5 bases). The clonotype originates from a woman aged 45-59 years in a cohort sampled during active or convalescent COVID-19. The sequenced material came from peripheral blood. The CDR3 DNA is TGTGCCAGTAGTCCCCAGGGAAAGATCATTGAAGCTTTCTTT. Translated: CASSPQGKIIEAFF. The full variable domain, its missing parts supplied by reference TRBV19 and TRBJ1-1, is DGGITQSPKYLFRKEGQNVTLSCEQNLNHDAMYWYRQDPGQGLRLIYYSQIVNDFQKGDIAEGYSVSREKKESFPLTVTSAQKNPTAFYLCASSPQGKIIEAFFGQGTRLTVV.